This T cell receptor (beta chain) emerged from a study of cytomegalovirus exposure and HLA in healthy donors. Study-wide points: Highly shared sequence variants in one cluster were likely a sequencing artifact. Upon later analysis, HLA-associated TCR beta chains proved more clonally expanded than other, equally common chains.

60 Vbeta and 13 Jbeta primers were used in PCR. Only in-frame clones appear in the TCRdb table, and some are missing; sequencing was by immunoSEQ multiplex PCR. This table has 180,000 or so clones, 70% to 80% appearing once. On this clone: Its cognate antigen is unknown.

The CDR3 runs 14 residues. CDR1 and CDR2 (germline): PRHDT, FYEKMQ (reference sequence). Deletions cut 6 bases from V and 7 bases from J, with 19 bases between. This chain links TRBV13 with TRBJ2-7; TRBD2 might be the D (6 bases). Source material: PBMCs. This clonotype was sampled from a man younger than 35 in good health and CMV-seronegative. In DNA form, the CDR3 reads TGTGCCAGCAGGTTACGGGAGTACTGGGGAGAGCAGTACTTC. Translated, it gives CASRLREYWGEQYF.